Listed below are T cell receptor beta chains from one sample, sequenced in a study of blood T cell repertoires in COVID-19. The repertoire was sequenced with immunoSEQ multiplex PCR; TCRdb's copy has only in-frame clones and lacks some. The sample records approximately 220,000 clones, 84% being singletons. What was sequenced was peripheral blood. These receptors were collected from a woman aged 55-70 years with acute or convalescent COVID-19. The conserved cysteine and the conserved F or W are not part of the CDR3 here. Each record gives: V gene, CDR3 protein.

>TRBV4-2
ASSQDLGLDGTQY
>TRBV5-1
ASSLGPGNTEAF
>TRBV7-3
ASSLLADQTQY
>TRBV7-9
ASSPGQGAF
>TRBV5-1
ASSLGQGGEAF
>TRBV6-1
ASSGAGTGFRPSLRWQY
>TRBV7-9
ASSLTLASGGNQETQY
>TRBV5-1
ASSLGDRGLLREQY
>TRBV7-9
ASSLVGELF
>TRBV30
AWSASWNQPQH
>TRBV28
ASSPGTGIDGYT
>TRBV10-2
ASSPIADTQY
>TRBV7-2
ASSPGHSNTEAF
>TRBV2
ASLKDRGGPSWETQY
>TRBV19
ASSIGGDRVTSQY
>TRBV6-1
ASSEPGTKKETQY
>TRBV5-8
ASSLSPRQPETGTYEQY
>TRBV2
ASSLGQGDNEKLF
>TRBV5-8
ASSLGDSSNQPQH
>TRBV5-4
ASSQAGGLQETQY
>TRBV9
ASSVISGVTYNEQF
>TRBV7-2
ASSSPGAYNEQF
>TRBV5-4
ASSLRLDSLGDGYT
>TRBV5-1
ASSLGRGSDGYT
>TRBV19
ASKPDFLLRDQPQH
>TRBV10-3
AISRQLDNYGYT
>TRBV6-5
ASSSSRDFRIDTQY
>TRBV29-1
SVEVLNYGYT
>TRBV12-3/TRBV12-4
ASAAAQTGYT
>TRBV30
AWSPIRGFSTGELF
>TRBV14
ASSHSSGGHYNEQF
>TRBV9
ASSVTGVPSPLH
>TRBV5-1
ASSLEGALATSPLH
>TRBV30
AWRPGQGFEKLF
>TRBV6-1
ASSEVGTVGNTIY
>TRBV6-5
ASSQGTNTEAF
>TRBV4-3
ASSIGDTDNSPLH
>TRBV12-3/TRBV12-4
ASSFGAYTEAF
>TRBV4-2
ASSQDGGGAANYNEQF
>TRBV12-3/TRBV12-4
ASSLRGYNEQF
>TRBV7-9
ASSRDSYNSPLH
>TRBV10-3
AISGQGAMTDTQY
>TRBV15
ATSRDPGANTEAF
>TRBV5-1
ASSLDLGELF
>TRBV5-1
ASSSRGGMNTEAF
>TRBV19
ASSPGNSKPVMNTEAF
>TRBV3-1/TRBV3-2
ASSHRTGGWY
>TRBV7-2
ASSLAVLGLASFGTDTQY
>TRBV18
ASSYHTGDTEAF
>TRBV5-1
ASSLSSQYEQY
>TRBV9
ASSVDRQGFNYGYT
>TRBV5-1
ASSLSGFDQPQH
>TRBV27
ASSLLQAGNNEQF
>TRBV6-5
ASPCGGREKLF
>TRBV12-3/TRBV12-4
ASSGTANYGYT
>TRBV6-1
ASSEGTGSSYGYT
>TRBV7-3
ASSLRGWTANTGELF
>TRBV3-1/TRBV3-2
ASSQETGGGRNGYT
>TRBV14
ASRQQGSGTEAF